A few counts support the clone carrying this T cell receptor (beta chain). Its specificity is unknown. V shed 1 base and J shed 2 bases, with 5 bases lying between them. Germline V gives CDR1 SEHNR, CDR2 FQNEAQ (reference sequence). The CDR3 length is 13 residues. The data derive from a study of CD8 T cells in ankylosing spondylitis. The study, taken as a whole, reports: According to the report, clones linked to the disease were significantly enriched in matched synovial fluid samples taken from ankylosing spondylitis patients.

In TCRdb, the 5' RACE reads were re-called with MiXCR into one record per CDR3 protein. The data show 250,000 or so distinct CDR3 sequences, with roughly a tenth seen just once and 2.6% held by the top ten. This TCR was recovered from a male donor with ankylosing spondylitis or in good health (not recorded which). The V and J genes are TRBV7-9 and TRBJ2-5; D ambiguous. Specimen: blood, either unsorted or a sorted T cell fraction (not recorded which). This chain's CDR3 is CASSLVFQETQYF. The CDR3 DNA reads TGTGCCAGCAGCTTAGTCTTTCAAGAGACCCAGTACTTC.